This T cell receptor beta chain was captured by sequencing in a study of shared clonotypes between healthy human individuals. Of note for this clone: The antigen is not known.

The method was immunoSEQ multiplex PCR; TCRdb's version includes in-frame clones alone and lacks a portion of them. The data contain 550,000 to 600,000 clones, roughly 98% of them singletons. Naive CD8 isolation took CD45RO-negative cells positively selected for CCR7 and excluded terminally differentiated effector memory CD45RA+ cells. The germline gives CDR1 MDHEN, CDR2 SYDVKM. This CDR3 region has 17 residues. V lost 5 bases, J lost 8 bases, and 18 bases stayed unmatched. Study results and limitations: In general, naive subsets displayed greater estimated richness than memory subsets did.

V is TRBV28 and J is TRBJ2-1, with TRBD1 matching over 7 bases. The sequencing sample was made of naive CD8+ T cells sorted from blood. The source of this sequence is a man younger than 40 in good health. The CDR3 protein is CASSPSLRGLTLYEQFF. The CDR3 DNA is TGTGCCAGCAGTCCATCTTTAAGGGGGCTTACTCTTTATGAGCAGTTCTTC. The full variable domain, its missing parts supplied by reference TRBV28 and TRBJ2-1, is DVKVTQSSRYLVKRTGEKVFLECVQDMDHENMFWYRQDPGLGLRLIYFSYDVKMKEKGDIPEGYSVSREKKERFSLILESASTNQTSMYLCASSPSLRGLTLYEQFFGPGTRLTVL.